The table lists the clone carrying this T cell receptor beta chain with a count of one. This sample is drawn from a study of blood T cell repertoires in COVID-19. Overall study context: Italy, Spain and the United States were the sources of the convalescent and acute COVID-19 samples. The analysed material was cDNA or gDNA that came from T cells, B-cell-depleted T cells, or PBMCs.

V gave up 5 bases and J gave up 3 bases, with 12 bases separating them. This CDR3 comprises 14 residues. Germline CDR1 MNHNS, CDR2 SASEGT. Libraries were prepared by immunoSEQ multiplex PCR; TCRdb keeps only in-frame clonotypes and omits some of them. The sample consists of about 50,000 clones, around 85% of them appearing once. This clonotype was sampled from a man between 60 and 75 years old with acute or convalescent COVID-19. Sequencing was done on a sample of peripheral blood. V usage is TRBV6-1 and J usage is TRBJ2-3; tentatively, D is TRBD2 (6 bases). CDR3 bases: TGTGCCAGCAGTTATGGGCGGGGAACAGATACGCAGTATTTT. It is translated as CASSYGRGTDTQYF.